These 26 T cell receptor beta chains share one sample of origin, sequenced in a study of blood T cell repertoires in COVID-19. Repertoires were generated with immunoSEQ multiplex PCR, while TCRdb's copy carries only in-frame clones and drops some. The profile shows under 200,000 clones, roughly 85% of them singletons. Sequenced sample: peripheral blood. The origin of the receptors is a man aged 40-49 years with acute or convalescent COVID-19.

The chain links TRBV5-6 to TRBJ1-4; the D is unclear. This CDR3 region has 17 residues. With 0 bases removed from V and 3 bases from J, the gap between germline ends came to 15 bases. Germline V CDR1 and CDR2: SGHDT, YYEEEE. The CDR3 here is CASSLVAHASANEKLFF. CDR3 nucleotides: TGTGCCAGCAGCTTGGTAGCCCACGCCTCGGCTAATGAAAAACTGTTTTTT.

CDR3 DNA sequence: TGTGCCAGCAGTTCAACCTTAGCGGGGGGGCTCTACAATGAGCAGTTCTTC. It codes for CASSSTLAGGLYNEQFF. The rearrangement uses TRBV28 and TRBJ2-1; 11 bases are shared with TRBD2. This CDR3 is 17 amino acids long. V was clipped by 4 bases and J by 3 bases; unmatched bases: 8. Germline V gene sequence: CDR1 MDHEN, CDR2 SYDVKM.

In this sample, this clone turned up a few times. The chain links TRBV9 to TRBJ1-3, with D perhaps TRBD1 (6 bases). In germline, CDR1 is SGDLS, CDR2 YYNGEE. V gave up 3 bases and J gave up 6 bases, with 19 bases separating them. The CDR3 spans 16 residues. CDR3 region: CASSGGYRDQLNTIYF. The CDR3 coding sequence is TGTGCCAGCAGCGGAGGTTACAGGGACCAATTAAACACCATATATTTT.

This clone is a singleton in its sample. This chain connects TRBV5-4 to TRBJ2-1; D remains unclear. Germline V gene lookup returns CDR1 SGHNT and CDR2 YYREEE (reference sequence). The CDR3 runs to 16 residues. Deletions cut 2 bases from V and 0 bases from J, with 12 bases between. CDR3 in amino acids: CASSFLPLSSYNEQFF. The CDR3 bases are TGTGCCAGCAGCTTTCTCCCCCTAAGCTCCTACAATGAGCAGTTCTTC.

The CDR3: CASSATWERLNTEAFF. The CDR3 DNA follows: TGTGCCAGCAGCGCGACCTGGGAGAGACTGAACACTGAAGCTTTCTTT. The gene calls are TRBV2 and TRBJ1-1; D gene unclear. The V gene's germline CDR1 is SNHLY and CDR2 FYNNEI. This CDR3 is 16 amino acids long. V was cut by 6 bases and J by 0 bases, with 17 bases left in between.

The chain combines TRBV3-1 (or the pseudogene TRBV3-2) with TRBJ1-2; unclear D gene. Germline assignment: CDR1 LGHDT and CDR2 YNNKEL (reference sequence). V was pared by 3 bases and J by 4 bases, with 15 bases between. CDR3 length equals 15 residues. CDR3 residues: CASSQASGEIYGYTF. The CDR3 nucleotides read TGTGCCAGCAGCCAGGCCTCCGGGGAGATCTATGGCTACACCTTC.

V gene TRBV6-5 combines with J gene TRBJ1-1, with 10 bases lining up with TRBD1. After removal of 7 bases from V and 1 base from J, the junction contained 6 bases not matched to a gene. The germline V gene has CDR1 MNHEY and CDR2 SVGAGI. CDR3 length: 15 amino acids. CDR3 DNA sequence: TGTGCCAGCACAAGACAGGGGGCGGGGAACACTGAAGCTTTCTTT. Amino acids: CASTRQGAGNTEAFF.

The CDR3 nucleotides are TGTGCCAGCAGTCCACAGGGGGTTGAGCAGTTCTTC. Translation: CASSPQGVEQFF. V usage is TRBV27 and J usage is TRBJ2-1, with TRBD1 matching over 8 bases. The CDR3 spans 12 residues. Germline CDR1 is MNHEY and CDR2 is SMNVEV (reference sequence). Germline trimming cut 5 bases from V and 9 bases from J; bases unmatched to any gene: 3.

The chain employs TRBV3-1 (or the pseudogene TRBV3-2) and TRBJ2-1; 7 positions agree with TRBD1. The V segment lost 0 bases and the J segment 3 bases; nucleotides outside the gene matches: 5. This CDR3 is 16 amino acids long. The germline V gene has CDR1 LGHDT and CDR2 YNNKEL (reference sequence). In nucleotides, the CDR3 is TGTGCCAGCAGCCAAGATAAGGGACAGATCTACAATGAGCAGTTCTTC. This gives the protein CASSQDKGQIYNEQFF.

The chain carries TRBV2 and TRBJ1-3, with D possibly matching TRBD1 (6 bases). Trimming left V 6 bases short and J 1 base short, with 10 bases between. The CDR3 loop spans 14 amino acids. Germline CDR1 SNHLY, CDR2 FYNNEI. The CDR3, as DNA: TGTGCCAGCAGGCAGGGGACATCTGGAAACACCATATATTTT. Its translation: CASRQGTSGNTIYF.

The chain combines TRBV6-5 with TRBJ1-5; 8 bases agree with TRBD1. Germline loops: CDR1 MNHEY, CDR2 SVGAGI. J lost 4 bases, V lost 10 bases, and 3 bases had no gene match. The CDR3 totals 12 residues. The CDR3 nucleotides are TGTGCCACCCAGGGGGCGAATCAGCCCCAGCATTTT. As protein: CATQGANQPQHF.

This clone appeared once. The chain couples TRBV7-9 to TRBJ2-7, with D uncertain. This CDR3 is built from 11 residues. Germline CDR1 is SEHNR and CDR2 is FQNEAQ (reference sequence). V lost 5 bases, J lost 3 bases, and 5 bases lay in between. As DNA, the CDR3 is TGTGCCAGCAGCCCTCTCTACGAGCAGTACTTC. It is translated as CASSPLYEQYF.

This chain joins TRBV9 and TRBJ2-3; D is unclear. Trimming took off 0 bases at V and 2 bases at J, with 10 bases between the two ends. This CDR3 comprises 15 residues. Germline V gene data show CDR1 as SGDLS and CDR2 as YYNGEE. The DNA for the CDR3 is TGTGCCAGCAGCGTAGTTGCTACCGACACAGATACGCAGTATTTT. Translated: CASSVVATDTDTQYF. Variable domain in full (rest from reference TRBV9 and TRBJ2-3): DSGVTQTPKHLITATGQRVTLRCSPRSGDLSVYWYQQSLDQGLQFLIQYYNGEERAKGNILERFSAQQFPDLHSELNLSSLELGDSALYFCASSVVATDTDTQYFGPGTRLTVL.

The chain joins TRBV10-3 to TRBJ1-1, with a possible D match to TRBD1 (5 bases). V dropped 10 bases and J dropped 4 bases, with 16 bases sitting between them. This CDR3 contains 13 residues. The germline gives CDR1 ENHRY, CDR2 SYGVKD. The CDR3 reads CATSRVEGTEAFF. The CDR3 DNA reads as TGTGCCACCAGCAGGGTCGAAGGCACTGAAGCTTTCTTT.

The rearrangement uses TRBV13 and TRBJ2-1, with 10 bases aligning to TRBD1. The CDR3 consists of 16 residues. With V trimmed by 5 bases and J by 2 bases, 6 bases remained unmatched. Germline V gene sequence: CDR1 PRHDT, CDR2 FYEKMQ (reference sequence). CDR3 loop: CASSPPGTGAYNEQFF. CDR3 nucleotides: TGTGCCAGCAGCCCCCCTGGGACAGGGGCCTACAATGAGCAGTTCTTC.

V and J are TRBV7-2 and TRBJ2-1, with a possible D match to TRBD2 (6 bases). This CDR3 contains 14 residues. V lost 5 bases to trimming and J lost 6 bases, with 14 bases between them. The germline V gene encodes CDR1 SGHTA and CDR2 FQGNSA. In nucleotides, the CDR3 is TGTGCCAGCAGCCCTGGGAGGCCAGGCAATGAGCAGTTCTTC. Translating gives CASSPGRPGNEQFF.

This sequence joins TRBV28 and TRBJ1-2; TRBD1 agrees at 9 bases. Germline V CDR1 and CDR2: MDHEN, SYDVKM. CDR3 length equals 14 residues. With 7 bases clipped from V and 4 bases from J, the junction kept 7 bases outside the gene matches. CDR3 bases: TGTGCCAGCACCAAGGACAGGGGAGGCTATGGCTACACCTTC. Protein product: CASTKDRGGYGYTF.

This sequence joins TRBV19 and TRBJ2-1, with TRBD2 matching 8 bases. CDR3 size: 14 residues. Germline V gene sequence: CDR1 LNHDA, CDR2 SQIVND (reference sequence). V trimming: 0 bases; J trimming: 5 bases; junction bases outside the gene matches: 0. CDR3 in amino acids: CASSIELADNEQFF. CDR3 bases: TGTGCCAGTAGTATAGAACTAGCGGACAATGAGCAGTTCTTC.

The chain employs TRBV19 and TRBJ2-5; 8 bases map to TRBD1. V lost 5 bases, J lost 6 bases, and 8 bases stayed unmatched. Germline loops: CDR1 LNHDA, CDR2 SQIVND (reference sequence). The CDR3 consists of 14 residues. CDR3 loop: CASSPLGQGKTQYF. The CDR3 nucleotides read TGTGCCAGTAGTCCCCTCGGACAGGGAAAGACCCAGTACTTC.

This clone was detected once. The V gene is TRBV9, the J gene TRBJ2-3; 13 bases are a match to TRBD2. The CDR3 loop spans 15 amino acids. CDR1 SGDLS and CDR2 YYNGEE come from the germline V gene. Germline trimming cut 2 bases from V and 6 bases from J; bases unmatched to any gene: 3. CDR3 region: CASSVGLAGTDTQYF. The CDR3 DNA follows: TGTGCCAGCAGCGTGGGACTAGCGGGGACGGATACGCAGTATTTT.

The J gene is TRBJ2-1, the V gene TRBV5-4; 12 bases are a match to TRBD1. The CDR3 is 16 amino acids. From germline, CDR1 is SGHNT and CDR2 YYREEE (reference sequence). After removal of 2 bases from V and 7 bases from J, the junction contained 7 bases not matched to a gene. The CDR3 region is CASSLYKGQGANEQFF. In DNA, the CDR3 is TGTGCCAGCAGCTTATATAAGGGACAGGGGGCGAATGAGCAGTTCTTC.

The chain uses TRBV7-3 and TRBJ2-2, with D possibly TRBD1 on 5 matching bases. The CDR3 spans 14 residues. Germline loops: CDR1 SGHTA, CDR2 FQGTGA. V shed 6 bases and J shed 0 bases, with 8 bases lying between them. The CDR3 coding sequence is TGTGCCAGCAGGGAAGGGGCGAACACCGGGGAGCTGTTTTTT. Its protein is CASREGANTGELFF.

The V gene is TRBV7-2, the J gene TRBJ1-3; no clear D. The ends were cut back, 3 bases at V and 2 bases at J, with 17 bases in the middle. This CDR3 has 17 amino acids. Germline V gene data show CDR1 as SGHTA and CDR2 as FQGNSA. For the CDR3, the DNA is TGTGCCAGCAGCTTCGGTAGTTCTGGAGCAGCTGGAAACACCATATATTTT. Protein product: CASSFGSSGAAGNTIYF. The full variable domain, completed using reference TRBV7-2 and TRBJ1-3, is GAGVSQSPSNKVTEKGKDVELRCDPISGHTALYWYRQSLGQGLEFLIYFQGNSAPDKSGLPSDRFSAERTGGSVSTLTIQRTQQEDSAVYLCASSFGSSGAAGNTIYFGEGSWLTVV.

The genes are TRBV6-6 and TRBJ1-1; D unresolved. The V gene lost 4 bases and the J gene lost 3 bases, with 6 bases spanning the gap. The CDR3 consists of 12 residues. The germline gives CDR1 MNHNY, CDR2 SVGAGI (reference sequence). The CDR3 coding sequence is TGTGCCAGCAGTTGGCAGGACACTGAAGCTTTCTTT. Protein product: CASSWQDTEAFF.

The CDR3 here is CASSLEVQVAPLHF. The CDR3 nucleotides read TGTGCCAGCAGCCTGGAAGTACAGGTTGCGCCCCTCCACTTT. J is TRBJ1-6 and V is TRBV7-8; TRBD1 might be the D (5 bases). Between the trimmed V and J ends, which lost 5 bases and 13 bases, there was a span of 18 bases. The CDR3 covers 14 residues. The germline gives CDR1 SGHVS, CDR2 FQNEAQ.

This sequence joins TRBV18 and TRBJ1-6; D uncertain. The CDR3 contains 15 residues. V lost 3 bases and J lost 8, with 14 bases in between. Germline V CDR1 and CDR2: KGHSH, LQKENI. The CDR3 DNA reads TGTGCCAGCTCACCTCCGGGGTTAAGGGATTCACCCCTCCACTTT. This gives the protein CASSPPGLRDSPLHF.